Below are 25 T cell receptor beta chains sequenced from a single sample in a study of long-term antiretroviral therapy in people with HIV. It was version v3.0 of the immunoSEQ assay that was run at survey level. The protocol was immunoSEQ multiplex PCR, while the TCRdb copy is restricted to in-frame clones and leaves out a portion. This sample has 25,000 or so clones, with roughly 90% found just once. The sequenced sample was unsorted PBMCs, obtained 0.5 years after starting antiretroviral therapy. The source is a woman younger than 35 with HIV.

The CDR3: CASSLGGEGAKNIQYF. The CDR3 DNA reads as TGTGCCAGCAGCTTAGGGGGGGAGGGTGCCAAAAACATTCAGTACTTC. The rearrangement uses TRBV7-2 and TRBJ2-4; 7 bases match TRBD2. This CDR3 has 16 residues. CDR1 is SGHTA and CDR2 is FQGNSA in the germline V gene. V lost 1 base and J lost 1; bases outside the gene matches: 4.

The rearrangement uses TRBV28 and TRBJ2-1, with 13 bases that match TRBD2. The CDR3 consists of 16 residues. The germline V gene encodes CDR1 MDHEN and CDR2 SYDVKM. V shed 5 bases, J shed 9 bases, and the junction held 10 bases outside the gene matches. The CDR3 reads CASSPTGLAGVGEQFF. CDR3 sequence (DNA): TGTGCCAGCAGTCCAACTGGACTAGCGGGAGTGGGTGAGCAGTTCTTC.

This rearrangement joins TRBV5-1 to TRBJ2-7, with D possibly called TRBD1 or TRBD2 (6 bases each). From germline, CDR1 is SGHRS and CDR2 YFSETQ. The CDR3 length is 13 residues. V dropped 4 bases and J dropped 7 bases, with 15 bases sitting between them. This chain's CDR3 is CASSQAGGREQYF. CDR3 nucleotide sequence: TGCGCCAGCAGCCAGGCCGGGGGCAGGGAGCAGTACTTC.

This chain uses TRBV7-9 with TRBJ1-5; no clear D gene. V was trimmed by 1 base and J by 6 bases, leaving 4 bases between them. The germline CDR1 and CDR2 sequences are SEHNR and FQNEAQ (reference sequence). The CDR3 runs 12 residues. CDR3 sequence: CASSLGSQPQHF. CDR3 sequence (DNA): TGTGCCAGCAGCTTAGGTAGTCAGCCCCAGCATTTT.

The chain has TRBV28 and TRBJ2-7, with 13 bases lining up with TRBD2. The CDR3 totals 15 residues. Germline V lookup: CDR1 MDHEN, CDR2 SYDVKM. Trimming cost V 3 bases and J 5 bases; bases outside gene matches: 4. CDR3 DNA: TGTGCCAGCAGTTTGGGACTAGCGGGAACAAACGAGCAGTACTTC. Protein product: CASSLGLAGTNEQYF.

The chain combines TRBV25-1 with TRBJ1-6; 7 bases fit TRBD1. With V trimmed by 4 bases and J by 6 bases, 3 bases remained unmatched. CDR1 and CDR2 from the germline V gene are MGHDK and SYGVNS. The CDR3 consists of 14 residues. The chain's CDR3 is CASSAPGGNSPLHF. For the CDR3, the DNA is TGTGCCAGCAGTGCCCCAGGGGGTAATTCACCCCTCCACTTT.

This clone was recorded a few times. The chain couples TRBV6-1 to TRBJ1-4; D not resolved. There are 15 residues in the CDR3. Germline V gene sequence: CDR1 MNHNS, CDR2 SASEGT. Trimming removed 6 bases from V and 4 bases from J, with 15 bases in between. CDR3 residues: CASSGPSVLNEKLFF. The DNA for the CDR3 is TGTGCCAGCAGCGGGCCATCCGTCCTTAATGAAAAACTGTTTTTT.

The chain's CDR3 is CASSRTEQYF. In DNA form, the CDR3 reads TGTGCCAGCAGCCGTACCGAGCAGTACTTC. This chain connects TRBV28 to TRBJ2-7; no clear D. This CDR3 contains 10 residues. The V end lost 6 bases, the J end lost 6 bases, and 6 bases lay between the germline ends. The germline CDR1 and CDR2 sequences are MDHEN and SYDVKM.

The gene calls are TRBV27 and TRBJ2-6; no clear D gene. V was pared by 8 bases and J by 1 base, with 15 bases between. The germline CDR1 and CDR2 sequences are MNHEY and SMNVEV (reference sequence). The CDR3 spans 16 residues. As DNA, the CDR3 is TGTGCCAGCGCCTTTACCCAGAGGTCTGGGGCCAACGTCCTGACTTTC. It codes for CASAFTQRSGANVLTF.

The V call is TRBV9, the J call TRBJ1-2; 9 bases line up with TRBD1. Germline CDR1 SGDLS, CDR2 YYNGEE. Trimming at V came to 3 bases and at J to 6 bases, leaving 6 bases not matched to a gene. The CDR3 consists of 14 residues. CDR3 residues: CASSANRGLNGYTF. The CDR3 DNA reads as TGTGCCAGCAGCGCAAACAGGGGGCTGAATGGCTACACCTTC. The full variable domain, its missing parts supplied by reference TRBV9 and TRBJ1-2, is DSGVTQTPKHLITATGQRVTLRCSPRSGDLSVYWYQQSLDQGLQFLIQYYNGEERAKGNILERFSAQQFPDLHSELNLSSLELGDSALYFCASSANRGLNGYTFGSGTRLTVV.

V usage is TRBV7-6 and J usage is TRBJ2-5, with TRBD1 identical over 9 bases. Per the germline V gene, CDR1 is SGHVS and CDR2 is FNYEAQ. V lost 4 bases, J lost 5 bases, and 8 bases stayed unmatched. The length of the CDR3 is 15 residues. The CDR3 DNA reads as TGTGCCAGCAGCTCCGGGACAGGGAGGGGGGAGACCCAGTACTTC. Amino acids: CASSSGTGRGETQYF.

The chain combines TRBV14 with TRBJ2-7, with 10 bases identical to TRBD1. V lost 5 bases and J lost 5; bases outside the gene matches: 6. The CDR3 consists of 14 residues. The germline V gene encodes CDR1 SGHDN and CDR2 FVKESK. The CDR3 reads CASSDRDRGHEQYF. The CDR3 DNA follows: TGTGCCAGCAGCGACCGGGACAGGGGTCACGAGCAGTACTTC.

The V and J genes are TRBV19 and TRBJ1-5; perhaps TRBD1 as D (5 bases). The CDR3 totals 13 residues. Germline CDR1 is LNHDA and CDR2 is SQIVND (reference sequence). V was pared by 11 bases and J by 7 bases, with 18 bases between. The CDR3 loop reads CAAGQGRDQPQHF. Here the CDR3 DNA reads TGTGCCGCGGGCCAGGGAAGGGACCAGCCCCAGCATTTT. The full variable domain, its missing parts supplied by reference TRBV19 and TRBJ1-5, is DGGITQSPKYLFRKEGQNVTLSCEQNLNHDAMYWYRQDPGQGLRLIYYSQIVNDFQKGDIAEGYSVSREKKESFPLTVTSAQKNPTAFYLCAAGQGRDQPQHFGDGTRLSIL.

V usage is TRBV5-6 and J usage is TRBJ2-7, with 7 positions matching TRBD1. CDR3 length equals 13 residues. V shed 4 bases and J 2 bases; nucleotides not matched to a gene: 3. The V gene's germline CDR1 is SGHDT and CDR2 YYEEEE. CDR3: CASSVDRAYEQYF. The DNA of the CDR3 is TGTGCCAGCAGCGTAGACAGGGCCTACGAGCAGTACTTC.

This clone showed up just once. This chain uses TRBV11-1 with TRBJ2-3; 10 bases are a match to TRBD2. This CDR3 comprises 16 residues. From germline, CDR1 is SGHAT and CDR2 FQDESV (reference sequence). With 2 bases clipped from V and 1 base from J, the junction kept 3 bases outside the gene matches. CDR3 nucleotides: TGTGCCAGCAGCTTAAGACTAGCGGGCGGCACAGATACGCAGTATTTT. As protein: CASSLRLAGGTDTQYF.

Here the CDR3 DNA reads TGTGCCAGCAGTCAAGGACGGACCTATGGCTACACCTTC. Protein sequence: CASSQGRTYGYTF. V and J are TRBV6-5 and TRBJ1-2; D is undetermined. V lost 5 bases, J lost 4 bases, and 11 bases lay in between. CDR1 is MNHEY, CDR2 SVGAGI, per germline. This CDR3 is 13 amino acids long.

The gene calls are TRBV4-3 and TRBJ2-3; no definite D call. Germline V gives CDR1 LGHNA, CDR2 YSLEER. V was pared by 3 bases and J by 5 bases, with 27 bases between. The CDR3 length is 19 residues. Here the CDR3 DNA reads TGCGCCAGCAGCCAGGCCGACGGAAACAAATACCCCCCCCGAGATACGCAGTATTTT. Protein product: CASSQADGNKYPPRDTQYF.

The chain carries TRBV9 and TRBJ1-1; D gene ambiguous. Between the trimmed V and J ends, which lost 0 bases and 4 bases, there was a span of 10 bases. Germline CDR1 reads SGDLS; CDR2 reads YYNGEE. There are 14 residues in the CDR3. The CDR3 region is CASSVGAGSTEAFF. The DNA for the CDR3 is TGTGCCAGCAGCGTAGGGGCAGGAAGCACTGAAGCTTTCTTT.

The gene calls are TRBV9 and TRBJ2-5; D ambiguous. The CDR3 runs to 16 residues. The V and J ends lost 0 bases and 0 bases respectively, with 12 bases between them. The V gene's germline CDR1 is SGDLS and CDR2 YYNGEE. The CDR3 coding sequence is TGTGCCAGCAGCGTAGCGCTATTGAGAGACCAAGAGACCCAGTACTTC. This codes for CASSVALLRDQETQYF.

The chain combines TRBV7-3 with TRBJ2-5, with 11 bases identical to TRBD2. The trim removed 5 bases at V and 2 bases at J, leaving 13 bases unmatched. The CDR3 extends over 18 amino acids. Per the germline V gene, CDR1 is SGHTA and CDR2 is FQGTGA. CDR3 in amino acids: CASSTGGYTSGRQETQYF. The CDR3 DNA is TGTGCCAGCAGCACTGGGGGGTATACTAGCGGGAGACAAGAGACCCAGTACTTC. Supplemented by reference TRBV7-3 and TRBJ2-5, the full variable domain reads GAGVSQTPSNKVTEKGKYVELRCDPISGHTALYWYRQSLGQGPEFLIYFQGTGAADDSGLPNDRFFAVRPEGSVSTLKIQRTERGDSAVYLCASSTGGYTSGRQETQYFGPGTRLLVL.

The rearrangement links TRBV9 to TRBJ2-1; 12 bases are a match to TRBD1. The ends lost 0 bases at V and 5 bases at J; junction bases unmatched: 9. This CDR3 has 18 residues. Germline V gene lookup returns CDR1 SGDLS and CDR2 YYNGEE. In DNA form, the CDR3 reads TGTGCCAGCAGCGTAGCCGGATGGGACAGGGGGCCCCACAATGAGCAGTTCTTC. Amino acid sequence: CASSVAGWDRGPHNEQFF.

The V gene is TRBV6-1, the J gene TRBJ1-5; D unresolved. CDR1 is MNHNS and CDR2 is SASEGT in the germline V gene. The CDR3 is 13 residues long. The V end was cut by 2 bases, the J end by 7 bases, with 9 bases between. For the CDR3, the DNA is TGTGCCAGCAGTGAAATAGGACCGCAGCCCCAGCATTTT. Translated: CASSEIGPQPQHF.

CDR3: CASSLDSGTQYF. DNA for the CDR3: TGTGCCAGCAGCTTAGATAGTGGGACCCAGTACTTC. V and J are TRBV11-2 and TRBJ2-5, with D uncertain. Trimming took off 0 bases at V and 7 bases at J, with 6 bases between the two ends. Germline V lookup: CDR1 SGHAT, CDR2 FQNNGV. The CDR3 is made up of 12 amino acids.

The chain has TRBV7-8 and TRBJ2-5; no firm D call. CDR3 length: 13 amino acids. CDR1 is SGHVS, CDR2 FQNEAQ, per germline. V gave up 3 bases and J gave up 3 bases, with 8 bases separating them. CDR3 nucleotide sequence: TGTGCCAGCAGCTTCGCAGAGAAAGAGACCCAGTACTTC. Amino acid sequence: CASSFAEKETQYF.

The genes are TRBV6-1 and TRBJ2-4; D gene uncertain. The length of the CDR3 is 12 residues. Germline V CDR1 and CDR2: MNHNS, SASEGT. Trimming stripped 0 bases from V and 11 bases from J, with 8 bases between. CDR3 DNA sequence: TGTGCCAGCAGTGAAGCTCTCGGATTTCAGTACTTC. Translated: CASSEALGFQYF.